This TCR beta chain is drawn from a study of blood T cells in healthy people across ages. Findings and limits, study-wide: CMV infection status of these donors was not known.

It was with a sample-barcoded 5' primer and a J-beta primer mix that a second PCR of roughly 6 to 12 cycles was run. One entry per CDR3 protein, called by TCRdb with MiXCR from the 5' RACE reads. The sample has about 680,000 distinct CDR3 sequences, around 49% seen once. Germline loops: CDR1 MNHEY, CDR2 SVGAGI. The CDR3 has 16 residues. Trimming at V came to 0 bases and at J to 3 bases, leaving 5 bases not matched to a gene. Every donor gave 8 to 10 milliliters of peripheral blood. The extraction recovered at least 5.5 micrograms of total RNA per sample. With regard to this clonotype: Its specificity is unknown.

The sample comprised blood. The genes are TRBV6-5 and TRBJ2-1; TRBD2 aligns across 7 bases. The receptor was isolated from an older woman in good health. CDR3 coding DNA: TGTGCCAGCAGTTACTCAGGGGCTAGCGGCTACAATGAGCAGTTCTTC. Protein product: CASSYSGASGYNEQFF.